Below, 32 T cell receptor beta chains from the same sample are listed, as sequenced in a study of cytomegalovirus exposure and HLA in healthy donors. PCR employed 60 Vbeta and 13 Jbeta primers. The assay was immunoSEQ multiplex PCR, and TCRdb's table has in-frame clones only and misses some. The repertoire holds over 100,000 clones, approximately 80% seen once, with 12% in the top ten. Sequenced sample: PBMCs. The receptors here all came from a woman between 40 and 55 years old in good health and CMV-seropositive.

This clone was observed once. The V gene is TRBV4-1, the J gene TRBJ1-2; a weak D match, TRBD1 (5 bases). Trimming removed 2 bases at V and 7 bases at J, with 11 bases between. Per the germline V gene, CDR1 is MGHRA and CDR2 is YSYEKL. The CDR3 length is 13 residues. Here the CDR3 DNA reads TGCGCCAGCAGCCAAACGGGGAGGGGTGGCTACACCTTC. Its protein product is CASSQTGRGGYTF.

The CDR3 DNA reads TGTGCCAGCAGCTTGGGCGGGACAGGGATCGCGAACTATGGCTACACCTTC. Translating it yields CASSLGGTGIANYGYTF. The chain carries TRBV5-4 and TRBJ1-2, with 9 positions matching TRBD1. In germline, CDR1 is SGHNT, CDR2 YYREEE (reference sequence). V lost 0 bases and J lost 2; bases outside the gene matches: 8. CDR3 length: 17 residues.

The rearrangement uses TRBV30 and TRBJ1-3; D might be TRBD1 (6 bases). CDR3 size: 15 residues. Germline V lookup: CDR1 GTSNPN, CDR2 SVGIG (reference sequence). Trimming left V 5 bases short and J 1 base short, with 15 bases between. The CDR3 DNA reads TGTGCCTGGGGGGGACAAGCGCCATCTGGAAACACCATATATTTT. It translates to CAWGGQAPSGNTIYF.

This chain connects TRBV6-1 to TRBJ1-2; D may be TRBD1 (5 bases). Per the germline V gene, CDR1 is MNHNS and CDR2 is SASEGT. Trimming took off 11 bases at V and 1 base at J, with 17 bases between the two ends. This CDR3 contains 14 residues. The CDR3 DNA follows: TGTGCCCGGGGGGGTAAGGGGTTTAACTATGGCTACACCTTC. Translation gives CARGGKGFNYGYTF.

The chain uses TRBV2 and TRBJ1-1; D not resolved. V was pared by 7 bases and J by 5 bases, with 11 bases between. Germline CDR1 and CDR2: SNHLY and FYNNEI. There are 12 residues in the CDR3. CDR3 nucleotides: TGTGCCAGCACTCAAGCCGTTACTGAAGCTTTCTTT. Its translation: CASTQAVTEAFF. The complete variable domain, with remaining parts taken from reference TRBV2 and TRBJ1-1, reads EPEVTQTPSHQVTQMGQEVILRCVPISNHLYFYWYRQILGQKVEFLVSFYNNEISEKSEIFDDQFSVERPDGSNFTLKIRSTKLEDSAMYFCASTQAVTEAFFGQGTRLTVV.

J is TRBJ1-4 and V is TRBV5-1; D ambiguous. V shed 3 bases and J shed 0 bases, with 9 bases lying between them. The germline gives CDR1 SGHRS, CDR2 YFSETQ. The CDR3 extends over 15 amino acids. The CDR3 region has the DNA TGCGCCAGCAGCTCAATGGGCGCAACTAATGAAAAACTGTTTTTT. This sequence encodes CASSSMGATNEKLFF.

The J gene is TRBJ1-2, the V gene TRBV2, with D uncertain. V was pared by 1 base and J by 5 bases, with 11 bases between. The CDR3 has 14 residues. The V gene's germline CDR1 is SNHLY and CDR2 FYNNEI. In nucleotides, the CDR3 is TGTGCCAGCAGTGAAGGGAAGCGCCTTTATGGCTACACCTTC. Encoded protein: CASSEGKRLYGYTF. Combining the CDR3 with reference TRBV2 and TRBJ1-2 gives the whole variable domain EPEVTQTPSHQVTQMGQEVILRCVPISNHLYFYWYRQILGQKVEFLVSFYNNEISEKSEIFDDQFSVERPDGSNFTLKIRSTKLEDSAMYFCASSEGKRLYGYTFGSGTRLTVV.

J is TRBJ2-5 and V is TRBV7-6, with D possibly being TRBD1 (5 bases). Deletions cut 1 base from V and 5 bases from J, with 14 bases between. This CDR3 has 15 residues. Germline CDR1 and CDR2: SGHVS and FNYEAQ. CDR3 bases: TGTGCCAGCAGCTTAGTTTCTGGGGCCGGGGAGACCCAGTACTTC. Translation gives CASSLVSGAGETQYF.

The chain couples TRBV7-9 to TRBJ1-5; perhaps TRBD1 as D (6 bases). The germline CDR1 and CDR2 sequences are SEHNR and FQNEAQ (reference sequence). The ends were cut back, 1 base at V and 1 base at J, with 8 bases in the middle. The CDR3 runs 15 residues. The CDR3 reads CASSLDQGSNQPQHF. The CDR3 nucleotides read TGTGCCAGCAGCTTAGACCAGGGGAGCAATCAGCCCCAGCATTTT.

The gene calls are TRBV6-5 and TRBJ1-4; 7 nucleotides align to TRBD1. From germline, CDR1 is MNHEY and CDR2 SVGAGI. The V segment lost 7 bases and the J segment 5 bases; nucleotides outside the gene matches: 10. The CDR3 loop spans 15 amino acids. The CDR3 DNA reads TGTGCCAGCAAGCCTGGGACAGTCCTGAATGAAAAACTGTTTTTT. The encoded protein is CASKPGTVLNEKLFF.

This chain uses TRBV27 with TRBJ2-4; no definite D call. V lost 7 bases and J lost 1, with 2 bases in between. From germline, CDR1 is MNHEY and CDR2 SMNVEV (reference sequence). The CDR3 is 11 residues long. CDR3 sequence reads: CASTAKNIQYF. The CDR3 DNA follows: TGTGCCAGCACTGCCAAAAACATTCAGTACTTC.

This chain links TRBV7-8 with TRBJ2-1; tentatively, D is TRBD2 (6 bases). This CDR3 comprises 15 residues. Germline-derived CDR1 and CDR2 are SGHVS and FQNEAQ. The ends were cut back, 1 base at V and 5 bases at J, with 12 bases in the middle. Here the CDR3 reads CASSLGRGGNNEQFF. CDR3 sequence (DNA): TGTGCCAGCAGCTTAGGGCGGGGCGGAAACAATGAGCAGTTCTTC.

This chain links TRBV5-4 with TRBJ2-7; D ambiguous. CDR1 and CDR2 (germline): SGHNT, YYREEE (reference sequence). Trimming shortened V by 4 bases and J by 1 base, and 9 bases separated the two germline ends. There are 13 residues in the CDR3. The CDR3 region is CASSRVESYEQYF. CDR3 bases: TGTGCCAGCAGCCGGGTCGAATCCTACGAGCAGTACTTC.

This clone was recorded a few times. This chain joins TRBV11-3 and TRBJ1-3; no reliable D call. Trimming stripped 5 bases from V and 4 bases from J, with 12 bases between. Germline-derived CDR1 and CDR2 are SGHNT and YENEEA. The CDR3 length is 14 residues. The CDR3 nucleotides read TGTGCCAGCAGCGCCCGCCGGGAGGGAAACACCATATATTTT. Encoded protein: CASSARREGNTIYF.

This chain uses TRBV2 with TRBJ1-4; TRBD1 matches at 9 bases. From germline, CDR1 is SNHLY and CDR2 FYNNEI. After removal of 4 bases from V and 7 bases from J, the junction contained 7 bases not matched to a gene. This CDR3 has 15 residues. CDR3 sequence reads: CASSVATGGVEKLFF. DNA for the CDR3: TGTGCCAGCAGTGTCGCGACAGGGGGTGTTGAAAAACTGTTTTTT.

This clone was recorded only once. The V gene is TRBV19, the J gene TRBJ1-3; TRBD1 aligns across 7 bases. The CDR3 consists of 16 residues. Losses at the gene ends were 4 bases for V and 0 bases for J; bases not matched to a gene: 6. CDR1 is LNHDA and CDR2 is SQIVND in the germline V gene (reference sequence). The CDR3 DNA sequence: TGTGCCAGTAGTAGACAGGGTGGAAGCTCTGGAAACACCATATATTTT. Its protein product is CASSRQGGSSGNTIYF.

The chain uses TRBV30 and TRBJ1-5, with 8 bases identical to TRBD1. Germline V CDR1 and CDR2: GTSNPN, SVGIG (reference sequence). The CDR3 extends over 15 amino acids. Losses at the gene ends were 4 bases for V and 2 bases for J; bases not matched to a gene: 7. In nucleotides, the CDR3 is TGTGCCTGGACCACAACGGGACAGGGCAATCAGCCCCAGCATTTT. Amino acid sequence: CAWTTTGQGNQPQHF.

This clone occurred a few times. The chain has TRBV11-2 and TRBJ1-4; TRBD1 matches 8 bases. J lost 6 bases, V lost 3 bases, and 12 bases had no gene match. The germline gives CDR1 SGHAT, CDR2 FQNNGV. The CDR3 is 17 residues long. CDR3 loop: CASSLVTDRGRDEKLFF. The CDR3 region has the DNA TGTGCCAGCAGCTTGGTGACCGACAGGGGCCGGGATGAAAAACTGTTTTTT.

The rearrangement links TRBV5-1 to TRBJ2-2; D perhaps matches TRBD2 (6 bases). The germline V gene encodes CDR1 SGHRS and CDR2 YFSETQ. This CDR3 is built from 16 residues. V was cut by 3 bases and J by 4 bases, with 16 bases left in between. The CDR3 region is CASSWNGGTGTGELFF. CDR3 coding DNA: TGCGCCAGCAGCTGGAACGGGGGTACGGGCACCGGGGAGCTGTTTTTT.

In its sample, this clone was seen a few times. J is TRBJ2-5 and V is TRBV12-5, with D perhaps matching TRBD2 (7 bases). Trimming removed 7 bases at V and 0 bases at J, with 12 bases between. Germline V CDR1 and CDR2: LGHNT, FRNRAP. CDR3 size: 14 residues. CDR3 amino acids: CASVGGQYQETQYF. The CDR3 nucleotides are TGTGCTAGTGTCGGGGGGCAGTACCAAGAGACCCAGTACTTC.

The J gene is TRBJ2-5, the V gene TRBV2, with 13 bases aligning to TRBD2. The CDR3 sequence is 16 residues long. Germline V gene lookup returns CDR1 SNHLY and CDR2 FYNNEI. Trimming took 4 bases from V and 0 from J; bases not matched to a gene: 2. The CDR3 DNA follows: TGTGCCAGCAGTGGGGGACTAGCGGGGTACCAAGAGACCCAGTACTTC. It encodes CASSGGLAGYQETQYF.

This chain joins TRBV25-1 and TRBJ1-3; D not certain. The CDR3 contains 14 residues. V was shortened by 3 bases and J by 3 bases, with 9 bases between the two germline ends. Germline CDR1 reads MGHDK; CDR2 reads SYGVNS. In nucleotides, the CDR3 is TGTGCCAGCAGTGAGCTCGGCGGTGGAAACACCATATATTTT. Protein product: CASSELGGGNTIYF.

This chain joins TRBV25-1 and TRBJ1-3; possibly TRBD1 for D (5 bases). CDR3 size: 16 residues. The V end lost 1 base, the J end lost 3 bases, and 13 bases lay between the germline ends. Germline-derived CDR1 and CDR2 are MGHDK and SYGVNS. The CDR3, as DNA: TGTGCCAGCAGTGAATCAAGGGGCGCGTTTGGAAACACCATATATTTT. Its translation: CASSESRGAFGNTIYF. Based on the CDR3 plus reference TRBV25-1 and TRBJ1-3, the full variable domain is EADIYQTPRYLVIGTGKKITLECSQTMGHDKMYWYQQDPGMELHLIHYSYGVNSTEKGDLSSESTVSRIRTEHFPLTLESARPSHTSQYLCASSESRGAFGNTIYFGEGSWLTVV.

The chain has TRBV6-1 and TRBJ1-2; a weak D match, TRBD1 (5 bases). The V and J ends lost 7 bases and 7 bases respectively, with 13 bases between them. Per germline, CDR1 MNHNS and CDR2 SASEGT. The CDR3 extends over 12 amino acids. This CDR3 is CASKREGSGYTF. The CDR3 bases are TGTGCCAGCAAGAGGGAGGGGAGTGGCTACACCTTC.

The CDR3 sequence: CASSWDTIISGYTF. In DNA form, the CDR3 reads TGTGCCAGCAGCTGGGACACAATCATCAGTGGCTACACCTTC. The chain employs TRBV5-6 and TRBJ1-2; D is possibly TRBD1 (6 bases). The CDR3 totals 14 residues. With 3 bases removed from V and 7 bases from J, the gap between germline ends came to 16 bases. In germline, CDR1 is SGHDT, CDR2 YYEEEE.

This chain joins TRBV4-2 and TRBJ2-2, with 9 positions matching TRBD2. The CDR3 is made up of 15 amino acids. Germline trimming cut 1 base from V and 3 bases from J; bases unmatched to any gene: 0. Germline lookup yields CDR1 LGHNA and CDR2 YNFKEQ. CDR3: CASSQVAGDTGELFF. The CDR3 DNA follows: TGTGCCAGCAGCCAAGTAGCGGGGGACACCGGGGAGCTGTTTTTT.

The chain joins TRBV11-1 to TRBJ1-1, with D perhaps TRBD1 (6 bases). CDR3 length equals 14 residues. Trimming stripped 5 bases from V and 5 bases from J, with 15 bases between. Per the germline V gene, CDR1 is SGHAT and CDR2 is FQDESV (reference sequence). The CDR3 DNA reads TGTGCCAGCAGCCGGGGGGGCGCGAAGACTGAAGCTTTCTTT. Protein sequence: CASSRGGAKTEAFF.

The V and J genes are TRBV29-1 and TRBJ2-2; D possibly corresponds to TRBD2 (5 bases). The CDR3 loop spans 13 amino acids. With 7 bases removed from V and 5 bases from J, the gap between germline ends came to 14 bases. Germline assignment: CDR1 SQVTM and CDR2 ANQGSEA. CDR3 protein: CSAGRPGTGELFF. CDR3 bases: TGCAGCGCCGGCCGGCCGGGGACCGGGGAGCTGTTTTTT.

This clone was seen only once. This chain links TRBV18 with TRBJ2-2, with D possibly TRBD1 on 6 matching bases. V was cut by 0 bases and J by 0 bases, with 11 bases left in between. This CDR3 spans 17 amino acids. The germline CDR1 and CDR2 sequences are KGHSH and LQKENI. Here the CDR3 reads CASSPPARGTNTGELFF. Here the CDR3 DNA reads TGTGCCAGCTCACCACCGGCCAGGGGAACGAACACCGGGGAGCTGTTTTTT.

The CDR3 DNA follows: TGTGCCAGCAGCCCCCGGACTAGCGGGGGGGCCGGGTTCTTC. Translated, it gives CASSPRTSGGAGFF. This chain links TRBV11-2 with TRBJ2-1, with 15 nucleotides matching TRBD2. The germline V gene encodes CDR1 SGHAT and CDR2 FQNNGV. V gave up 5 bases and J gave up 15 bases; unmatched junction bases: 8. This CDR3 has 14 residues.

This clone was counted a single time. V and J are TRBV2 and TRBJ1-1; 9 positions agree with TRBD1. CDR3 length equals 13 residues. The germline gives CDR1 SNHLY, CDR2 FYNNEI. The V segment lost 7 bases and the J segment 4 bases; nucleotides outside the gene matches: 4. CDR3 nucleotides: TGTGCCAGCAACATGGGACAGGGCACTGAAGCTTTCTTT. This sequence encodes CASNMGQGTEAFF.

The rearrangement uses TRBV7-9 and TRBJ2-7; D gene uncertain. In germline, CDR1 is SEHNR, CDR2 FQNEAQ (reference sequence). V was shortened by 6 bases and J by 8 bases, with 14 bases between the two germline ends. The CDR3 loop spans 12 amino acids. The CDR3 reads CASSQEEPKQYF. The CDR3 region has the DNA TGTGCCAGCAGTCAAGAGGAGCCGAAGCAGTACTTC.